This T cell receptor (beta chain) is from a study of shared clonotypes between healthy human individuals. About the research overall: Each donor contributed plates that comprised three CD4 naive, three CD4 memory, two CD8 naive and one CD8 memory.

Regarding the study as a whole: Relative to clonotypes present in all four donors, those not shared had lower generation probabilities. Sequencing depth was expected to affect clonotype sharing among donors. Researchers found naive subsets generally carried larger estimated richness than memory subsets.

As for this clone: The antigen remains unidentified. The limits of the CDR3 on the DNA are not certain, so only TCRdb's listed CDR3 is given.

Sequencing was performed with immunoSEQ multiplex PCR; in TCRdb, only in-frame clones are kept and a portion is missing. The table has a few million clones, about 90% seen once; the top ten hold approximately 0.41%. The sample was naive CD4+ T cells from PBMCs. The subset is: CD45RA+ positively selected. The TCR comes from a man aged 18 to 29 in good health. Some clones in this sample may be carry-over from other donors' samples.

The CDR3 is CASSYVLRAGELFF. V usage is TRBV6-6 and J usage is TRBJ2-2; the DNA was not used to check the table's D call, TRBD2. A total of 14 residues make up the CDR3, ends included. CDR1 is MNHNY and CDR2 is SVGAGI in the germline V gene (reference sequence).